Listed below are T cell receptor beta chains from one sample, sequenced in a study of T cell responses to AZD1222 COVID-19 vaccine. Sequencing used immunoSEQ multiplex PCR; TCRdb keeps in-frame clones, though not all of them. The sample records roughly 130,000 clones, 75% to 90% being singletons. The sample here was peripheral blood, taken on day 0 of AZD1222 vaccination. The receptors shown here come from an adult in good health. CDR3s include the opening cysteine and the closing phenylalanine or tryptophan. The D gene is left open where the match is weak. Size is omitted from some rows. Given values are once, few, many or a class for expanded clones.

J,V,D,size,DNA,CDR3
TRBJ1-1,TRBV12-3/TRBV12-4,NA,NA,TGTGCCAGAAGATTGGGGAACACTGAAGCTTTCTTT,CARRLGNTEAFF
TRBJ2-4,TRBV25-1,NA,few,TGTGCCAGCAGTGAAGGAGAGGGGGACAAAAACATTCAGTACTTC,CASSEGEGDKNIQYF
TRBJ1-1,TRBV6-5,NA,NA,TGTGCCAGCAGTTACGATACCGGGACCGCTACCGTCTTT,CASSYDTGTATVF
TRBJ1-2,TRBV19,NA,NA,TGTGCCAGTAGTATAGAGGCAGGGGTCTATGGCTACACCTTC,CASSIEAGVYGYTF
TRBJ1-2,TRBV9,TRBD1,NA,TGTGCCAGCAGCGTAGGAGGGGGGACAGGGAGTAACTATGGCTACACCTTC,CASSVGGGTGSNYGYTF
TRBJ1-5,TRBV5-5,NA,NA,TGTGCCAGCAGCTTTAAGGGGGGGGATAGCAATCAGCCCCAGCATTTT,CASSFKGGDSNQPQHF
TRBJ1-1,TRBV2,TRBD1,NA,TGTGCCAGCAGTCAGACAGGGATTATCACTGAAGCTTTCTTT,CASSQTGIITEAFF
TRBJ1-1,TRBV3-1/TRBV3-2,NA,once,TGTGCCAGCAGCCAGATTATAGGTACTGAAGCTTTCTTT,CASSQIIGTEAFF
TRBJ2-3,TRBV5-5,TRBD2,once,TGTGCCAGCAGCTTGGCTGCGGCGGGGGTTGCAGATACGCAGTATTTT,CASSLAAAGVADTQYF
TRBJ2-7,TRBV11-3,NA,NA,TGTGCCAGCAGCCACCACGGGCCCCAAAACTACGAGCAGTACTTC,CASSHHGPQNYEQYF
TRBJ1-1,TRBV12-3/TRBV12-4,TRBD1,NA,TGTGCCAGCAGCAGACAGGGATGGGCTGAAGCTTTCTTT,CASSRQGWAEAFF
TRBJ2-5,TRBV5-1,NA,NA,TGCGCCAGCAGCATTTCGACAGGACAAGAGACCCAGTACTTC,CASSISTGQETQYF
TRBJ2-2,TRBV6-5,NA,few,TGTGCCAGCACTCGGCTGAACACCGGGGAGCTGTTTTTT,CASTRLNTGELFF
TRBJ1-1,TRBV10-1,NA,NA,TGCGCCAGCAGTGAGGGAGGGACCGATGGTACTGAAGCTTTCTTT,CASSEGGTDGTEAFF
TRBJ1-3,TRBV19,NA,NA,TGTGCCAGTAACCAGGGGTCCGGAAACACCATATATTTT,CASNQGSGNTIYF
TRBJ2-3,TRBV6-5,NA,NA,TGTGCCAGCAAGGAGGGATGGAGCACAGATACGCAGTATTTT,CASKEGWSTDTQYF
TRBJ1-6,TRBV11-3,NA,NA,TGTGCCAGCAGCTTAGATGCCAGGGGTATGATGCCCCTCCACTTT,CASSLDARGMMPLHF
TRBJ2-4,TRBV6-5,TRBD2,NA,TGTGCCAGCAGTTCCGTTAGCGGGGGGAAAAACATTCAGTACTTC,CASSSVSGGKNIQYF
TRBJ1-2,TRBV12-3/TRBV12-4,NA,NA,TGTGCCAGCAGTTGGGGGGACTATGGCTACACCTTC,CASSWGDYGYTF
TRBJ1-5,TRBV7-9,NA,NA,TGTGCCAGCAGCTTAGCCCGGGACCCCCTGATTGGTGGGCCCCAGCATTTT,CASSLARDPLIGGPQHF
TRBJ1-5,TRBV18,NA,NA,TGTGCCAGCTCACTAGACGGGTTACAGCCCCAGCATTTT,CASSLDGLQPQHF